The present TCR beta chain was sequenced within a study of CD8 T cells in ankylosing spondylitis. Molecular-barcoded quantitative 5'-RACE produced these TCR beta libraries. Via MiXCR, TCRdb re-called the 5' RACE reads, giving one row per CDR3 protein. Of around 890,000 distinct CDR3 sequences detected, roughly 12% appear once; the ten largest clones hold approximately 0.5%. This CDR3 is 16 amino acids long. The V end was cut by 0 bases, the J end by 0 bases, with 9 bases between. Germline V gene data show CDR1 as SGHRS and CDR2 as YFSETQ. Regarding the study as a whole: Roughly eight highly homologous variants made up a TCR beta motif that seemed to typify ankylosing spondylitis blood. Those disease-linked clones were CD8+; they were also relatively rare in peripheral blood. Matched synovial fluid from ankylosing spondylitis patients was reported to be enriched for disease-linked clones.

As regards this clonotype: Its cognate antigen is unknown.

The V gene is TRBV5-1, the J gene TRBJ1-4, with TRBD1 as a possible D gene (6 bases). The material sequenced was blood, either unsorted or a sorted T cell fraction (not recorded which). This receptor was identified in a male donor with ankylosing spondylitis. The CDR3 coding sequence is TGCGCCAGCAGCTTGGATAGGGGGTCAACTAATGAAAAACTGTTTTTT. As protein: CASSLDRGSTNEKLFF.